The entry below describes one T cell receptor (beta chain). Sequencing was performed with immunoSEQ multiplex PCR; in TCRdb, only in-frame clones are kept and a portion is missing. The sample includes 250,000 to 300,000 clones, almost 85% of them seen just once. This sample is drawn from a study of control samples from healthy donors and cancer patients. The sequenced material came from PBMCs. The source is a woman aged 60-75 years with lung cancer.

CDR3 residues: CASSQVALAGPGGELFF. The DNA for the CDR3 is TGTGCCAGCAGCCAAGTCGCCCTAGCGGGCCCAGGGGGGGAGCTGTTTTTT. The rearrangement uses TRBV3-1 (or the pseudogene TRBV3-2) and TRBJ2-2; 8 nucleotides agree with TRBD2. This CDR3 is built from 17 residues. The ends lost 1 base at V and 8 bases at J; junction bases unmatched: 12. CDR1 is LGHDT and CDR2 is YNNKEL in the germline V gene (reference sequence).